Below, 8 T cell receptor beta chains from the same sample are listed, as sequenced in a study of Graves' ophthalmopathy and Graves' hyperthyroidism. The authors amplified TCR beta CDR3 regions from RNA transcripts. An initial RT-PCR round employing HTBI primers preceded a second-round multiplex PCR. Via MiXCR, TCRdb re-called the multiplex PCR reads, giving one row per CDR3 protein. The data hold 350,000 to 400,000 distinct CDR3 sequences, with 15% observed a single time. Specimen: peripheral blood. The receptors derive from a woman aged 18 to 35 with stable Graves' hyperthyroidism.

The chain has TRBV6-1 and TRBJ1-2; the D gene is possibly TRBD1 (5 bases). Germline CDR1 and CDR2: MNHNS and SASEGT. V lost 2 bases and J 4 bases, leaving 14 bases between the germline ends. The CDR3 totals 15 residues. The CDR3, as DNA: TGTGCCAGCAGTGAATGGGTCAGGGCGGGCTATGGCTACACCTTC. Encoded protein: CASSEWVRAGYGYTF.

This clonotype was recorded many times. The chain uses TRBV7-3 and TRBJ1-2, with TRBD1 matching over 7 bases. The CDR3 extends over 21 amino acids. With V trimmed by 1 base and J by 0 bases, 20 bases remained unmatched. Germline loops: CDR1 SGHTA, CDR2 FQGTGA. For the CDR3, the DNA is TGTGCCAGCAGCTTAAATGAGAAGGGGGCAAGGTGGGAGTGGGCTAACTATGGCTACACCTTC. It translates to CASSLNEKGARWEWANYGYTF.

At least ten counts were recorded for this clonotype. The CDR3 bases are TGTGCCAGTAGCGTCAAAGGAGCCGGCCCCGTGGCTTTCTTT. Its protein is CASSVKGAGPVAFF. The chain couples TRBV19 to TRBJ1-1; D gene unclear. This CDR3 spans 14 amino acids. Germline loops: CDR1 LNHDA, CDR2 SQIVND (reference sequence). The ends were cut back, 6 bases at V and 11 bases at J, with 22 bases in the middle. The full variable domain, completed using reference TRBV19 and TRBJ1-1, is DGGITQSPKYLFRKEGQNVTLSCEQNLNHDAMYWYRQDPGQGLRLIYYSQIVNDFQKGDIAEGYSVSREKKESFPLTVTSAQKNPTAFYLCASSVKGAGPVAFFGQGTRLTVV.

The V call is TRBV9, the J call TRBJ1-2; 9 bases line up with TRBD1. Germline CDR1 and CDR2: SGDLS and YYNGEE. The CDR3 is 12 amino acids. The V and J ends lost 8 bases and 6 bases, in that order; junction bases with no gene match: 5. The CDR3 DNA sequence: TGTGCCAGTTACCGGGACAGGGATGGCTACACCTTC. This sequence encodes CASYRDRDGYTF.

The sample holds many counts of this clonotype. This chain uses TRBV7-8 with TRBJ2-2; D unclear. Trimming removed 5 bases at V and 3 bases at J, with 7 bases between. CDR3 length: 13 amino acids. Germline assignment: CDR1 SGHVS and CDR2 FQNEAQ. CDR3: CASSQRDTGELFF. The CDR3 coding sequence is TGTGCCAGCAGCCAAAGGGACACCGGGGAGCTGTTTTTT.

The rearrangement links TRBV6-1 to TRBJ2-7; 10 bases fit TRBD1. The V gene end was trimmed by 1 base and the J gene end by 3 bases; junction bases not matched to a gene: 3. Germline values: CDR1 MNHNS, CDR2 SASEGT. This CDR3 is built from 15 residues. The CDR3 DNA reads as TGTGCCAGCAGTGAAGGGGGGACAGGGGTCTACGAGCAGTACTTC. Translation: CASSEGGTGVYEQYF.

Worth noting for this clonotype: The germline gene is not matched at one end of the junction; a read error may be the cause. CDR3 in amino acids: CASSNMGHTDAFF. CDR3 bases: TGTGCCAGCAGTAACATGGGGCACACTGATGCTTTCTTT. This sequence joins TRBV6-2 or TRBV6-3 and TRBJ1-1; possible D gene TRBD1, 5 bases. The CDR3 spans 13 residues. The germline CDR1 and CDR2 sequences are MNHEY and SVGEGT.

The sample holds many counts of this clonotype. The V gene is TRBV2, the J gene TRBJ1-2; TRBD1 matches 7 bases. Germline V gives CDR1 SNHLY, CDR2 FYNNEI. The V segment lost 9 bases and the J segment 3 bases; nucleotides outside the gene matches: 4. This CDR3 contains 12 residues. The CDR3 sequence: CASTGTDYGYTF. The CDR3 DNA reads TGTGCCAGTACTGGGACAGACTATGGCTACACCTTC. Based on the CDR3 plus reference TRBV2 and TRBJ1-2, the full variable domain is EPEVTQTPSHQVTQMGQEVILRCVPISNHLYFYWYRQILGQKVEFLVSFYNNEISEKSEIFDDQFSVERPDGSNFTLKIRSTKLEDSAMYFCASTGTDYGYTFGSGTRLTVV.